These T cell receptor beta chains were read from a single sample in a study of PD-1 blockade in mismatch repair-deficient tumors. Repertoires were generated with immunoSEQ multiplex PCR, while TCRdb's copy carries only in-frame clones and drops some. The data contain about 25,000 clones, 70% to 85% of them singletons. The sample here was PBMCs, taken before pembrolizumab treatment. These receptor sequences come from an adult with mismatch repair-deficient cancer. The CDR3 runs from the conserved cysteine through the conserved F or W. The order of the fields is clone size, D gene, V gene, J gene, CDR3 DNA, CDR3 protein. The D gene is left open where the match is weak. The listing skips clone size in some rows; elsewhere it reads once, few, many or a size class.

abundance: NA; d_gene: NA; v_gene: TRBV5-1; j_gene: TRBJ1-3; CDR3nt: TGCGCCAGCAGCTACCAACCAGGGTCCACTGGAAACACCATATATTTT; CDR3aa: CASSYQPGSTGNTIYF
abundance: NA; d_gene: NA; v_gene: TRBV2; j_gene: TRBJ2-2; CDR3nt: TGTGCCAGCATCCTTAGCGGAGCGAACACCGGGGAGCTGTTTTTT; CDR3aa: CASILSGANTGELFF
abundance: NA; d_gene: TRBD2; v_gene: TRBV7-3; j_gene: TRBJ2-6; CDR3nt: TGTGCCACCGGGGGGGCATCCGGGGCCAACGTCCTGACTTTC; CDR3aa: CATGGASGANVLTF
abundance: NA; d_gene: NA; v_gene: TRBV10-3; j_gene: TRBJ2-7; CDR3nt: TGTGCCATCAGTGAGAGTCGAGGAGAAAAGTACGAGCAGTACTTC; CDR3aa: CAISESRGEKYEQYF
abundance: NA; d_gene: NA; v_gene: TRBV6-6; j_gene: TRBJ1-1; CDR3nt: TGTGCCAGCAGTTACCGGGGGGGGGACACTGAAGCTTTCTTT; CDR3aa: CASSYRGGDTEAFF
abundance: NA; d_gene: NA; v_gene: TRBV7-2; j_gene: TRBJ2-6; CDR3nt: TGTGCCAGCAGCGCCTACGGTGGAGCGGGGGCCAACGTCCTGACTTTC; CDR3aa: CASSAYGGAGANVLTF
abundance: NA; d_gene: NA; v_gene: TRBV5-1; j_gene: TRBJ1-2; CDR3nt: TGCGCCAGCAGCTTGGAGGAGGGATATGGTGGCTACACCTTC; CDR3aa: CASSLEEGYGGYTF
abundance: NA; d_gene: TRBD2; v_gene: TRBV2; j_gene: TRBJ2-3; CDR3nt: TGTGCCAGCCAGCGGGAGGGCCGAACAGATACGCAGTATTTT; CDR3aa: CASQREGRTDTQYF
abundance: NA; d_gene: TRBD1; v_gene: TRBV11-3; j_gene: TRBJ1-3; CDR3nt: TGTGCCAGCAGCTCCGGACAGGGCACGCGAAACACCATATATTTT; CDR3aa: CASSSGQGTRNTIYF
abundance: few; d_gene: NA; v_gene: TRBV27; j_gene: TRBJ2-7; CDR3nt: TGTGCCAGCTCTAAACCAGGCTCCTACGAGCAGTACTTC; CDR3aa: CASSKPGSYEQYF
abundance: NA; d_gene: NA; v_gene: TRBV6-5; j_gene: TRBJ1-4; CDR3nt: TGTGCCAGCAGGTCAGGGACAAGAAGATCTGAAAAACTGTTTTTT; CDR3aa: CASRSGTRRSEKLFF
abundance: NA; d_gene: TRBD2; v_gene: TRBV19; j_gene: TRBJ2-1; CDR3nt: TGTGCCAGTAGTCCCCCGGGTAGCGGGCTCCTATTCTCCTACAATGAGCAGTTCTTC; CDR3aa: CASSPPGSGLLFSYNEQFF
abundance: NA; d_gene: TRBD1; v_gene: TRBV30; j_gene: TRBJ1-2; CDR3nt: TGTGCCTTCCGAAACCCGGGACAGCGGACCTATGGCTACACCTTC; CDR3aa: CAFRNPGQRTYGYTF
abundance: NA; d_gene: NA; v_gene: TRBV30; j_gene: TRBJ1-5; CDR3nt: TGTGCCTGGAGTGTACGCACGGGTAGCAATCAGCCCCAGCATTTT; CDR3aa: CAWSVRTGSNQPQHF
abundance: NA; d_gene: TRBD1; v_gene: TRBV25-1; j_gene: TRBJ1-3; CDR3nt: TGTGCCAGCAACCCAGGGGGCGCGGGAAGCTCTGGAAACACCATATATTTT; CDR3aa: CASNPGGAGSSGNTIYF
abundance: NA; d_gene: NA; v_gene: TRBV9; j_gene: TRBJ2-3; CDR3nt: TGTGCCAGCAGCGTAGTTACTAGTGGTACAGATACGCAGTATTTT; CDR3aa: CASSVVTSGTDTQYF
abundance: NA; d_gene: TRBD1; v_gene: TRBV11-3; j_gene: TRBJ2-7; CDR3nt: TGTGCCAGCAGCTCACAGGGGTCCTACGAGCAGTACTTC; CDR3aa: CASSSQGSYEQYF
abundance: medium-sized; d_gene: NA; v_gene: TRBV5-1; j_gene: TRBJ2-5; CDR3nt: TGCGCCAGCAGCACCGGGGAGACCCAGTACTTC; CDR3aa: CASSTGETQYF
abundance: few; d_gene: NA; v_gene: TRBV7-2; j_gene: TRBJ2-7; CDR3nt: TGTGCCAGCGGTTCCAGGGGCGAGCAGTACTTC; CDR3aa: CASGSRGEQYF
abundance: NA; d_gene: TRBD1; v_gene: TRBV27; j_gene: TRBJ1-3; CDR3nt: TGTGCCAGCAGTCGACTTGGGACAGGGATTAGTAACACCATATATTTT; CDR3aa: CASSRLGTGISNTIYF
abundance: NA; d_gene: TRBD2; v_gene: TRBV7-9; j_gene: TRBJ2-1; CDR3nt: TGTGCCAGCAGCTTAGCGCGGTCCGTGACTAGCGGGGACTACAATGAGCAGTTCTTC; CDR3aa: CASSLARSVTSGDYNEQFF
abundance: NA; d_gene: TRBD1; v_gene: TRBV27; j_gene: TRBJ1-1; CDR3nt: TGTGCCAGCAGTGCTGGACAGGGACGATTCATGAACACTGAAGCTTTCTTT; CDR3aa: CASSAGQGRFMNTEAFF
abundance: NA; d_gene: TRBD1; v_gene: TRBV5-1; j_gene: TRBJ1-1; CDR3nt: TGCGCCAGCAGCTTTAATCCAGGGGGCGGATATACTGAAGCTTTCTTT; CDR3aa: CASSFNPGGGYTEAFF
abundance: once; d_gene: NA; v_gene: TRBV15; j_gene: TRBJ2-2; CDR3nt: TGTGCCACCAGCAGAGATGAGGTAGCGAACACCGGGGAGCTGTTTTTT; CDR3aa: CATSRDEVANTGELFF
abundance: NA; d_gene: TRBD2; v_gene: TRBV6-5; j_gene: TRBJ2-7; CDR3nt: TGTGCCAGCACCCGACGGGGGGGTTCCTACGAGCAGTACTTC; CDR3aa: CASTRRGGSYEQYF
abundance: NA; d_gene: TRBD1; v_gene: TRBV2; j_gene: TRBJ1-1; CDR3nt: TGTGCCAGCCCTCGGACAGGGGAAAGTGAAGCTTTCTTT; CDR3aa: CASPRTGESEAFF
abundance: NA; d_gene: NA; v_gene: TRBV15; j_gene: TRBJ2-7; CDR3nt: TGTGCCACCAGCAGAGAGATGGGCACCTACTACGAGCAGTACTTC; CDR3aa: CATSREMGTYYEQYF
abundance: NA; d_gene: TRBD1; v_gene: TRBV18; j_gene: TRBJ2-4; CDR3nt: TGTGCCAGCTCACCACCGGGACAGGTTAGCGGTCAGTACTTC; CDR3aa: CASSPPGQVSGQYF
abundance: NA; d_gene: NA; v_gene: TRBV18; j_gene: TRBJ1-1; CDR3nt: TGTGCCAGCTCACCGGGCTTAGGGAACACTGAAGCTTTCTTT; CDR3aa: CASSPGLGNTEAFF
abundance: NA; d_gene: NA; v_gene: TRBV30; j_gene: TRBJ2-1; CDR3nt: TGTGCCTGGAGTGAACTAGGAGGAGGGGATGAGCAGTTCTTC; CDR3aa: CAWSELGGGDEQFF
abundance: NA; d_gene: NA; v_gene: TRBV2; j_gene: TRBJ2-6; CDR3nt: TGTGCCAGCCAAGCCGGACGGACTGCGTGGGCCAACGTCCTGACTTTC; CDR3aa: CASQAGRTAWANVLTF
abundance: NA; d_gene: TRBD1; v_gene: TRBV9; j_gene: TRBJ2-7; CDR3nt: TGTGCCAGCAGCGCAGGGGGCTCAAGCTCCTACGAGCAGTACTTC; CDR3aa: CASSAGGSSSYEQYF
abundance: NA; d_gene: NA; v_gene: TRBV28; j_gene: TRBJ2-7; CDR3nt: TGTGCCAGCAGTTTCGGGGACTACGAGCAGTACTTC; CDR3aa: CASSFGDYEQYF
abundance: NA; d_gene: TRBD2; v_gene: TRBV7-8; j_gene: TRBJ2-1; CDR3nt: TGTGCCAGCAGCCCTCTAGCGGGCTTCTCCTACAATGAGCAGTTCTTC; CDR3aa: CASSPLAGFSYNEQFF
abundance: NA; d_gene: TRBD1; v_gene: TRBV4-1; j_gene: TRBJ1-3; CDR3nt: TGCGCCAGCAGCCAAGTCGAACAGGGGTCTGGAAACACCATATATTTT; CDR3aa: CASSQVEQGSGNTIYF
abundance: NA; d_gene: NA; v_gene: TRBV11-2; j_gene: TRBJ1-2; CDR3nt: TGTGCCAGCAGTCTTATTACCCGGGGTGGCTACACCTTC; CDR3aa: CASSLITRGGYTF
abundance: NA; d_gene: NA; v_gene: TRBV5-1; j_gene: TRBJ2-1; CDR3nt: TGCGCCAGCAGCTTGGATCAGGGAACCTCCAATGAGCAGTTCTTC; CDR3aa: CASSLDQGTSNEQFF
abundance: NA; d_gene: TRBD1; v_gene: TRBV28; j_gene: TRBJ2-6; CDR3nt: TGTGCCAGCAGATCAGGGGACAGCTCTGGGGCCAACGTCCTGACTTTC; CDR3aa: CASRSGDSSGANVLTF
abundance: NA; d_gene: TRBD1; v_gene: TRBV6-6; j_gene: TRBJ2-7; CDR3nt: TGTGCCAGCAGTAAACAGGGGCCCGTTTCCTACGAGCAGTACTTC; CDR3aa: CASSKQGPVSYEQYF
abundance: NA; d_gene: TRBD2; v_gene: TRBV7-6; j_gene: TRBJ2-1; CDR3nt: TGTGCCAGCAGCTTATTAGCGGGAGTGTTTAATGAGCAGTTCTTC; CDR3aa: CASSLLAGVFNEQFF
abundance: NA; d_gene: TRBD2; v_gene: TRBV9; j_gene: TRBJ2-3; CDR3nt: TGTGCCAGCAGCGTAGGGGTAGCGGGAGCATTTGGCACAGATACGCAGTATTTT; CDR3aa: CASSVGVAGAFGTDTQYF